This TCR beta chain originates from a study of blood T cell repertoires in COVID-19. Whole-study context: Acute and convalescent COVID-19 specimens originated in the United States, Italy and Spain.

Measured with immunoSEQ multiplex PCR; TCRdb has only the in-frame clones, and not every one. The sample records approximately 60,000 clones, under 80% being singletons. The germline gives CDR1 WSHSY, CDR2 SAAADI. V lost 2 bases, J lost 0 bases, and 8 bases stayed unmatched. This CDR3 has 19 residues. This sequence originates from a man in his sixties with acute or convalescent COVID-19. The V call is TRBV10-2, the J call TRBJ2-1; 12 positions agree with TRBD2. The sample was peripheral blood. This chain's CDR3 is CASSEPGLAGQYSYNEQFF. CDR3 coding DNA: TGCGCCAGCAGTGAGCCGGGACTAGCGGGCCAATACTCCTACAATGAGCAGTTCTTC.